The following is a TCR beta chain sequence with its context. What it binds is not known. The repertoire was sequenced with immunoSEQ multiplex PCR; TCRdb's copy has only in-frame clones and lacks some. The sample contains about 65,000 clones, over 70% of which appear only once. This specimen belongs to a study of lymphopenia after photon versus proton radiotherapy. Broader study findings: Relative stability marked proton patients; photon patients lost diversity and naive cells.

The germline gives CDR1 SGHTA, CDR2 FQGNSA. There are 14 residues in the CDR3. Deletions cut 1 base from V and 0 bases from J, with 7 bases between. Material: peripheral blood, obtained from a patient treated with proton-based radiotherapy. The receptor comes from a man at least 80 years old with esophageal cancer. V is TRBV7-2 and J is TRBJ2-7; D is perhaps TRBD2 (6 bases). The CDR3 DNA reads TGTGCCAGCAGCTTAGGCGGGACCTCCTACGAGCAGTACTTC. Its protein is CASSLGGTSYEQYF.